This T cell receptor beta chain derives from a study of Ad26.COV2.S vaccination and SARS-CoV-2 variants. V lost 5 bases, J lost 8 bases, and 11 bases stayed unmatched. Germline V gives CDR1 SGHTA, CDR2 FQGTGA. CDR3 length: 15 amino acids. This clone was counted once. Treatment reported: around 19 received Ad26.COV2.S at low or high dose, single or two shots; roughly five received placebo; per-sample allocation not given. All samples were drawn on day 63, counting from the first vaccine or placebo injection. This vaccine is an Ad26 vector that expresses the Wuhan-strain SARS-CoV-2 spike. Some clones are missing from TCRdb's copy, which holds only in-frame ones; the method was immunoSEQ multiplex PCR. The sample holds hundreds of thousands of clones, 80% to 90% seen once.

The clonotype originates from a person aged 18-65 years who received the Ad26.COV2.S COVID-19 vaccine or a placebo. The V call is TRBV7-3, the J call TRBJ2-1, with 8 bases matching TRBD1. Sequenced here: peripheral blood, sampled in a trial of Ad26.COV2.S vaccine versus placebo. The CDR3 DNA sequence: TGTGCCAGCAGCCTCGGACAGGGCAGTGGCTATGAGCAGTTCTTC. It is translated as CASSLGQGSGYEQFF.